This section outlines one TCR beta chain sequence together with its context. Terminally differentiated effector memory CD45RA+ cells were excluded from the naive CD8 cells, which were CD45RO-negative and positively selected for CCR7. Healthy HIV-negative adults without recent acute infections or vaccinations served as donors. These data belong to a study of shared clonotypes between healthy human individuals. Assay used: immunoSEQ multiplex PCR; TCRdb lists only in-frame clones, some missing. Of around 700,000 clones listed, 92% are singletons. Sequences were obtained from naive CD8+ T cells sorted from blood. This clonotype was sampled from a man aged 25 to 40 in good health.

This CDR3 is CASSTTWDPGDDEQYF. The CDR3 DNA reads as TGTGCCAGCAGCACGACCTGGGACCCGGGCGACGACGAGCAGTACTTC. The chain has TRBV7-9 and TRBJ2-7; D might be TRBD1 or TRBD2, each matching 5 bases. This CDR3 contains 16 residues. Deletions cut 5 bases from V and 5 bases from J, with 22 bases between. Per the germline V gene, CDR1 is SEHNR and CDR2 is FQNEAQ (reference sequence). The variable domain in full, completed from reference TRBV7-9 and TRBJ2-7, reads DTGVSQNPRHKITKRGQNVTFRCDPISEHNRLYWYRQTLGQGPEFLTYFQNEAQLEKSRLLSDRFSAERPKGSFSTLEIQRTEQGDSAMYLCASSTTWDPGDDEQYFGPGTRLTVT.